The rows below give T cell receptor beta chains drawn from one sample of a study of T cell responses to AZD1222 COVID-19 vaccine. The protocol was immunoSEQ multiplex PCR, while the TCRdb copy is restricted to in-frame clones and leaves out a portion. The repertoire holds 70,000 to 95,000 clones, with roughly 84% as singletons. Specimen: peripheral blood, collected 28 days after the second AZD1222 dose. The receptors were sampled from an adult who received the AZD1222 COVID-19 vaccine. Each CDR3 is given with its conserved first and last residue. D genes are given only for firm matches. Clone size is stated in some rows and not others, as once, few, many or a class when expanded.

v_call,d_call,j_call,clone_size,cdr3_aa,cdr3_nt
TRBV5-8,NA,TRBJ2-2,NA,CASSLQDSNTGELFF,TGTGCCAGCAGCTTGCAGGATTCGAACACCGGGGAGCTGTTTTTT
TRBV15,NA,TRBJ1-3,NA,CATSRAGTSGNTIYF,TGTGCCACCAGCAGAGCCGGGACGTCTGGAAACACCATATATTTT
TRBV30,NA,TRBJ1-4,NA,CASKAATNEKLFF,TGTGCCTCTAAGGCGGCAACTAATGAAAAACTGTTTTTT
TRBV5-4,TRBD1,TRBJ1-6,once,CASRYGQAYNSPLHF,TGTGCCAGCAGGTACGGACAGGCCTATAATTCACCCCTCCACTTT
TRBV28,NA,TRBJ1-2,NA,CASSLGVHRYGYTF,TGTGCCAGCAGTTTAGGCGTCCACCGCTATGGCTACACCTTC
TRBV11-2,NA,TRBJ2-5,NA,CASSTNPLGETQYF,TGTGCCAGCAGCACTAACCCCTTAGGAGAGACCCAGTACTTC
TRBV6-5,TRBD1,TRBJ1-1,NA,CASSFDRAANTEAFF,TGTGCCAGCAGTTTCGACAGGGCGGCCAACACTGAAGCTTTCTTT
TRBV18,NA,TRBJ1-5,NA,CASSPNRIRDQPQHF,TGTGCCAGCTCACCTAATAGGATCCGGGATCAGCCCCAGCATTTT
TRBV28,TRBD1,TRBJ1-5,NA,CASSPDRGEPQHF,TGTGCCAGCAGTCCCGACAGGGGGGAGCCCCAGCATTTT
TRBV6-2/TRBV6-3,TRBD1,TRBJ2-6,few,CASSRRQGGTGANVLTF,TGTGCCAGCAGCCGCCGACAGGGCGGTACTGGGGCCAACGTCCTGACTTTC
TRBV28,TRBD1,TRBJ2-3,once,CASSLRGTGVLSDTQYF,TGTGCCAGCAGTTTACGCGGGACAGGGGTCCTCTCGGATACGCAGTATTTT
TRBV6-1,NA,TRBJ2-5,NA,CASSEVGFQETQYF,TGTGCCAGCAGTGAAGTGGGATTTCAAGAGACCCAGTACTTC
TRBV5-1,TRBD1,TRBJ2-2,once,CASSYRTGPGELFF,TGCGCCAGCAGCTACCGGACAGGGCCCGGGGAGCTGTTTTTT
TRBV19,NA,TRBJ1-4,NA,CASTPGGRVFTANEKLFF,TGTGCCAGTACCCCCGGAGGCAGGGTGTTCACGGCTAATGAAAAACTGTTTTTT
TRBV5-6,TRBD1,TRBJ2-5,NA,CASSPTGVTETQYF,TGTGCCAGCAGCCCGACAGGGGTAACAGAGACCCAGTACTTC
TRBV4-2,NA,TRBJ1-2,NA,CASSQNFLAGYTF,TGTGCCAGCAGCCAAAATTTCCTGGCTGGCTACACCTTC